This TCR beta chain is drawn from a study of T cell responses to AZD1222 COVID-19 vaccine. Study-wide results and limits: An increase in Spike-specific TCR breadth and depth was observed after two AZD1222 doses. Repertoires were obtained only post-peak T cell response. Donor demographics were predominantly white British with a female majority; clonal diversity may be underestimated.

Assay: immunoSEQ multiplex PCR; the TCRdb copy retains only in-frame clones and omits some. This table holds 95,000 to 150,000 clones, roughly 87% found once. Germline V gene sequence: CDR1 SGHAT, CDR2 FQNNGV. This CDR3 has 16 amino acids. The V and J ends lost 5 bases and 2 bases, in that order; junction bases with no gene match: 9. On this clone itself: Antigen specificity is unknown.

The clonotype comes from an adult in good health. The rearrangement links TRBV11-2 to TRBJ2-7; TRBD2 agrees at 10 bases. Sequencing was performed on peripheral blood, taken on day 0 of AZD1222 vaccination. The CDR3 loop reads CASSGQGLARTYEQYF. CDR3 DNA sequence: TGTGCCAGCAGCGGACAGGGACTAGCGCGGACCTACGAGCAGTACTTC.